This T cell receptor (beta chain) appears in the sequencing data of a study of T cells in women clearing cervical HPV infection. CDR1 and CDR2 from the germline V gene are MNHNS and SASEGT. This CDR3 contains 14 residues. Trimming stripped 4 bases from V and 3 bases from J, with 12 bases between. With regard to this clone: The antigen remains undetermined. The read comes to an end 3 residues before the CDR3 does, leaving the germline J gene to fill in the end.

The repertoire was sequenced with immunoSEQ multiplex PCR; TCRdb's copy has only in-frame clones and lacks some. This table lists about 21,000 clones. The study, taken as a whole, reports: CIN3+ cases had significantly higher TCR richness than controls; evenness did not differ.

The sequenced sample consisted of blood buffy coat. The clonotype was recovered from a woman between 18 and 70 years old with a cervical HPV16 infection that either progressed to CIN3+ or cleared (not recorded which). J is TRBJ1-1 and V is TRBV6-1, with D possibly TRBD1 on 5 matching bases. CDR3 amino acids: CASSATAGHTEAFF. The CDR3 bases that were read are TGTGCCAGCAGTGCAACGGCAGGGCACACTGAA.